This record concerns one T cell receptor (beta chain) sequence. What it recognizes is unknown. Germline V gene lookup returns CDR1 MNHEY and CDR2 SMNVEV (reference sequence). The CDR3 is 18 residues long. V lost 7 bases to trimming and J lost 4 bases; unmatched junction nucleotides: 15. TCRdb reprocessed the reads via MiXCR and lists one record per CDR3 protein. This table holds approximately 550,000 distinct CDR3 sequences, approximately 15% found once. The source of the sample is a study of T cell repertoires in cytomegalovirus infection. Study-wide context: It can be stated that public TCR beta signatures indicated CMV infection as well as a matching HLA type. Study results and limitations: CMV carriers having the relevant HLA were flagged by cumulative public TCR beta family frequency. Dominating the ex vivo response were TCR beta clonotypes that were CMV-specific and HLA-C-restricted.

The genes are TRBV27 and TRBJ1-4; TRBD1 matches at 10 bases. The clonotype comes from a human donor in good health (CMV status not recorded). Some clones in this sample may be carry-over from other donors' samples. The specimen sequenced was CD8+ T cells from PBMCs. The CDR3 loop is CASKPGTGVPRYNEKLFF. The CDR3 DNA reads as TGTGCCAGCAAACCCGGGACAGGGGTCCCAAGATATAATGAAAAACTGTTTTTT.